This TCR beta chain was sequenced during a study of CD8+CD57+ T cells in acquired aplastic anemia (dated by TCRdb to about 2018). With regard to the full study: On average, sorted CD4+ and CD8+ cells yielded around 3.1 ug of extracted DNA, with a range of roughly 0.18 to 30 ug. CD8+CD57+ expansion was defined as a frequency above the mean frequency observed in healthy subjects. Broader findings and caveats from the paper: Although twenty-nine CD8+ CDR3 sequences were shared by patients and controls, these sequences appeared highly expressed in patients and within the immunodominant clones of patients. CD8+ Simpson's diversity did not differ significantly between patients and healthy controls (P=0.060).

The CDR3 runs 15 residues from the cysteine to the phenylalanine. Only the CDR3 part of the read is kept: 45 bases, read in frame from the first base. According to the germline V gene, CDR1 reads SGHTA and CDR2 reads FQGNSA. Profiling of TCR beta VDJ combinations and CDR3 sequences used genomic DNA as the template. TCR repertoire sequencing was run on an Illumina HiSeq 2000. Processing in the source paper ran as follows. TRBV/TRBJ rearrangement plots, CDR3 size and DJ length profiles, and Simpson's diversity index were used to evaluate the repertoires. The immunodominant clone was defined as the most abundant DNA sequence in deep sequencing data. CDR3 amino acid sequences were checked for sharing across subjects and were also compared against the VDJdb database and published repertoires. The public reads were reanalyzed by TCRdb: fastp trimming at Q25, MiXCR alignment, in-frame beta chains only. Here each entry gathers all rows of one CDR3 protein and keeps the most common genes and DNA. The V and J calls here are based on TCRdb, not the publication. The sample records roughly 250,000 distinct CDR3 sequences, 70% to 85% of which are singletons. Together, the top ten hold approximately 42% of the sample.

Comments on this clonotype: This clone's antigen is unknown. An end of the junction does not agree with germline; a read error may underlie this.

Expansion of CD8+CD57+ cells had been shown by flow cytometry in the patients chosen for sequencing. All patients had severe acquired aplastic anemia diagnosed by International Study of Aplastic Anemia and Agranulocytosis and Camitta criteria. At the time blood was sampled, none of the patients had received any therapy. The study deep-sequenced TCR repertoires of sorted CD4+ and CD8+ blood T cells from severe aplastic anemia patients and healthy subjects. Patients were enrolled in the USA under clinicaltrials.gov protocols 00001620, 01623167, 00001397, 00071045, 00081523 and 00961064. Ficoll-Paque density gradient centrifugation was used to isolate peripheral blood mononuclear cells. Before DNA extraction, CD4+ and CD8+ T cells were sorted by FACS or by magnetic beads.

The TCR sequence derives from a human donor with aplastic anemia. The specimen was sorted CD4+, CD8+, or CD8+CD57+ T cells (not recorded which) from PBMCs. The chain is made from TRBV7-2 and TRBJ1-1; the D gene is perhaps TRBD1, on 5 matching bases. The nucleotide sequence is TGTGCCAGCAGCTTAGATCTGAACGGGACCACTGATGCTTTCTTT. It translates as CASSLDLNGTTDAFF. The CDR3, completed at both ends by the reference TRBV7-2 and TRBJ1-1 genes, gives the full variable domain GAGVSQSPSNKVTEKGKDVELRCDPISGHTALYWYRQSLGQGLEFLIYFQGNSAPDKSGLPSDRFSAERTGGSVSTLTIQRTQQEDSAVYLCASSLDLNGTTDAFFGQGTRLTVV.